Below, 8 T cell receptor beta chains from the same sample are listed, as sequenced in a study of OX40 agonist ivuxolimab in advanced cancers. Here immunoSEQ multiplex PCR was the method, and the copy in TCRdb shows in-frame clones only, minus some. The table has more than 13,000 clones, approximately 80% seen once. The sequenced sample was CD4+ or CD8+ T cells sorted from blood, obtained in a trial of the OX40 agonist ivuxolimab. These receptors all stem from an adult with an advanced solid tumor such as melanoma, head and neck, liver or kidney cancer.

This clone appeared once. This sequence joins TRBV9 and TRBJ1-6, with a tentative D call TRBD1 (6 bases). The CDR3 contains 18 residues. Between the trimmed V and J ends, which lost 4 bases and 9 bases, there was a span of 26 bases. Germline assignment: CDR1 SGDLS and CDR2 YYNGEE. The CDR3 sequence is CASSPSPYRAASGSPLHF. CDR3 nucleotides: TGTGCCAGCAGCCCTAGCCCCTACAGGGCTGCGTCGGGTTCACCCCTCCACTTT. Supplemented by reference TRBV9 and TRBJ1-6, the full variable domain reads DSGVTQTPKHLITATGQRVTLRCSPRSGDLSVYWYQQSLDQGLQFLIQYYNGEERAKGNILERFSAQQFPDLHSELNLSSLELGDSALYFCASSPSPYRAASGSPLHFGNGTRLTVT.

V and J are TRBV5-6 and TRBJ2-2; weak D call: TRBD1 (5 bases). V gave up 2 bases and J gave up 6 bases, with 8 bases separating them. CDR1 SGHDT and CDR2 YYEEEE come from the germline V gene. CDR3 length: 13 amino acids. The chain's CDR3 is CASSFQGAGELFF. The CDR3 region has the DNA TGTGCCAGCAGCTTCCAGGGTGCCGGGGAGCTGTTTTTT.

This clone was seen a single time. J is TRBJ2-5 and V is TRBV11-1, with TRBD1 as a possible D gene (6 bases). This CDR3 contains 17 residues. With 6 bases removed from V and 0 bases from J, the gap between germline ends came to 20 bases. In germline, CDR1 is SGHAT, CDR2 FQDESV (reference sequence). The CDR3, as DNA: TGTGCCAGCAGAAAAGGAATTGGACAGCTGTACCAAGAGACCCAGTACTTC. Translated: CASRKGIGQLYQETQYF. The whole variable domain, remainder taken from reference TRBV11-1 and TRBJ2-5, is EAEVAQSPRYKITEKSQAVAFWCDPISGHATLYWYRQILGQGPELLVQFQDESVVDDSQLPKDRFSAERLKGVDSTLKIQPAELGDSAMYLCASRKGIGQLYQETQYFGPGTRLLVL.

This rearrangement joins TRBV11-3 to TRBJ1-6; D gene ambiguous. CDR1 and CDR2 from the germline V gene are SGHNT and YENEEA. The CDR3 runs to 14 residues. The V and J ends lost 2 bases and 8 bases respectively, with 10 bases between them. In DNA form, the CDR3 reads TGTGCCAGCAGCTTAATGAACGGGGATTCACCCCTCCACTTT. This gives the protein CASSLMNGDSPLHF.

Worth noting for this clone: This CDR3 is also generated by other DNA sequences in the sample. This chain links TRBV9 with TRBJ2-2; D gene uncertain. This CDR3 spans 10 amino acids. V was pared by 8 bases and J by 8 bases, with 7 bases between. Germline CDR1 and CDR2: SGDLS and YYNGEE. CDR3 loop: CASGPGELFF. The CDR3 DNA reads TGTGCCAGTGGCCCAGGGGAGCTGTTTTTT.

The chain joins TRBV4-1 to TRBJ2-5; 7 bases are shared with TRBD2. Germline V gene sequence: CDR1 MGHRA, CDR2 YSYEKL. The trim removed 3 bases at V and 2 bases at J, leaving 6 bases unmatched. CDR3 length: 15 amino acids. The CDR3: CASSQPPGGQETQYF. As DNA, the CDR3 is TGCGCCAGCAGCCAGCCCCCCGGGGGGCAAGAGACCCAGTACTTC.

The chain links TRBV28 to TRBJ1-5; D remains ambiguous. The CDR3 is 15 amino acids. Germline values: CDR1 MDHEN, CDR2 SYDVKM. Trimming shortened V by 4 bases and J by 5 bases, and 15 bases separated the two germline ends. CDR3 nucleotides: TGTGCCAGCAGTTCCCGGGTCCGCCTCGATCAGCCCCAGCATTTT. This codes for CASSSRVRLDQPQHF.

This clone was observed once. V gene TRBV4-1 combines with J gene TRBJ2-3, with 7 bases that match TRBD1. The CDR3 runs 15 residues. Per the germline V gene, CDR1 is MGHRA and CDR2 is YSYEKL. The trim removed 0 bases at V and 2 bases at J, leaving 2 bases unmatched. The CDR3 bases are TGCGCCAGCAGCCAAGAGGGACAGCTCACAGATACGCAGTATTTT. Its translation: CASSQEGQLTDTQYF.